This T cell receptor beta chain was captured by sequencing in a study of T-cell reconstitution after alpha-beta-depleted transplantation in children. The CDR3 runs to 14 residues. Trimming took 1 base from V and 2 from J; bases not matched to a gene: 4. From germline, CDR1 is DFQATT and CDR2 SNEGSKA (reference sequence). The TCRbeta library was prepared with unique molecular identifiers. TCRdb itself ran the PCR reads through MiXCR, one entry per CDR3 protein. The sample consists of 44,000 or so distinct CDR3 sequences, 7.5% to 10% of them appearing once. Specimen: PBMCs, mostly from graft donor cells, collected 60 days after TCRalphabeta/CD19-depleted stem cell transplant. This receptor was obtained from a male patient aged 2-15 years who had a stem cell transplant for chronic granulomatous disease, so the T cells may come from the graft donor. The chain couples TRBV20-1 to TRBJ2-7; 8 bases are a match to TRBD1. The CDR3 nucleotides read TGCAGTGCTAGAGTGGACAGGGATCCCTACGAGCAGTACTTC. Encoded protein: CSARVDRDPYEQYF.